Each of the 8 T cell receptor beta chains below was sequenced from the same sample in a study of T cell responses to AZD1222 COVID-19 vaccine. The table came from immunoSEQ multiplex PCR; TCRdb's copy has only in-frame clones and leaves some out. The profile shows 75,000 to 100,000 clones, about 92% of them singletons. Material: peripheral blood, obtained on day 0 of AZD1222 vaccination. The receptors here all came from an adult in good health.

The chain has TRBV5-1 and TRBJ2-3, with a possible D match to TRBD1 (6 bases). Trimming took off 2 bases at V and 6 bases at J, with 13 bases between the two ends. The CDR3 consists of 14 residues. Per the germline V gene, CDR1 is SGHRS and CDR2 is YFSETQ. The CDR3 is CASSFQAGEDTQYF. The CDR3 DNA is TGCGCCAGCAGCTTCCAGGCAGGGGAGGATACGCAGTATTTT.

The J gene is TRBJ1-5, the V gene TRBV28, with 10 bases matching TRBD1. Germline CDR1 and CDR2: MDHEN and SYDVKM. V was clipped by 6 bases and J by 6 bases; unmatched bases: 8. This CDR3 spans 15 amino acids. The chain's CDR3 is CASSYRTGGGQPQHF. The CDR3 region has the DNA TGTGCCAGCAGCTATCGGACAGGGGGAGGTCAGCCCCAGCATTTT. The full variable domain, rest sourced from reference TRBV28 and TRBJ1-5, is DVKVTQSSRYLVKRTGEKVFLECVQDMDHENMFWYRQDPGLGLRLIYFSYDVKMKEKGDIPEGYSVSREKKERFSLILESASTNQTSMYLCASSYRTGGGQPQHFGDGTRLSIL.

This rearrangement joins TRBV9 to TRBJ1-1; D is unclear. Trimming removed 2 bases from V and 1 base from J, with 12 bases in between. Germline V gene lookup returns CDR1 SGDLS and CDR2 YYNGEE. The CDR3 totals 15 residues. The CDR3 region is CASSVWGGGNTEAFF. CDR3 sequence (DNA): TGTGCCAGCAGCGTCTGGGGAGGAGGGAACACTGAAGCTTTCTTT.

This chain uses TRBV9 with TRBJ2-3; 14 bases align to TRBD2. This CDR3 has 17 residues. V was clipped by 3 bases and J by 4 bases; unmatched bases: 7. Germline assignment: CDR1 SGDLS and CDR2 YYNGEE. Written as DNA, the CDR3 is TGTGCCAGCAGCGCCAGACTAGCGGGGGGGAGAGCAGATACGCAGTATTTT. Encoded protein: CASSARLAGGRADTQYF.

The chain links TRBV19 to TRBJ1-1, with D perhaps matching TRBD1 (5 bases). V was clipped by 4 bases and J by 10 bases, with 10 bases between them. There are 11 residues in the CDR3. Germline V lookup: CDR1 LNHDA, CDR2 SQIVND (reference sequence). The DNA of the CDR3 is TGTGCCAGTAGTACAGCAGGGAGAGCTTTCTTT. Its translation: CASSTAGRAFF.

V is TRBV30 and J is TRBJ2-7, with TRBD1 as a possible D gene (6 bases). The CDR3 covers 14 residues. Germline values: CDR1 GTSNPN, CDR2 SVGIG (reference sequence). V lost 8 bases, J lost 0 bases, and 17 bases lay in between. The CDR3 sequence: CAGEYRDNSYEQYF. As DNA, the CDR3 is TGTGCCGGGGAATATCGGGACAACTCCTACGAGCAGTACTTC.

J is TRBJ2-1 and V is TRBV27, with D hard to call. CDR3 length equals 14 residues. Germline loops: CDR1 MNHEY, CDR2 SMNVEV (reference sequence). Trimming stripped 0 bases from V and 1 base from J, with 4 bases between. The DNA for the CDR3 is TGTGCCAGCAGTTTATCAGTGTCCTACAATGAGCAGTTCTTC. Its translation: CASSLSVSYNEQFF.

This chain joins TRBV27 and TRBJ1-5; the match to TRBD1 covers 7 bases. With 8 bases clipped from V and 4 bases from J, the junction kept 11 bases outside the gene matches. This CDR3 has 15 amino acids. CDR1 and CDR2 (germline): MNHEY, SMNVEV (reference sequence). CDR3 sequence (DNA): TGTGCCAGCGGTCTCTCGGACAGGAGGAATCAGCCCCAGCATTTT. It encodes CASGLSDRRNQPQHF.